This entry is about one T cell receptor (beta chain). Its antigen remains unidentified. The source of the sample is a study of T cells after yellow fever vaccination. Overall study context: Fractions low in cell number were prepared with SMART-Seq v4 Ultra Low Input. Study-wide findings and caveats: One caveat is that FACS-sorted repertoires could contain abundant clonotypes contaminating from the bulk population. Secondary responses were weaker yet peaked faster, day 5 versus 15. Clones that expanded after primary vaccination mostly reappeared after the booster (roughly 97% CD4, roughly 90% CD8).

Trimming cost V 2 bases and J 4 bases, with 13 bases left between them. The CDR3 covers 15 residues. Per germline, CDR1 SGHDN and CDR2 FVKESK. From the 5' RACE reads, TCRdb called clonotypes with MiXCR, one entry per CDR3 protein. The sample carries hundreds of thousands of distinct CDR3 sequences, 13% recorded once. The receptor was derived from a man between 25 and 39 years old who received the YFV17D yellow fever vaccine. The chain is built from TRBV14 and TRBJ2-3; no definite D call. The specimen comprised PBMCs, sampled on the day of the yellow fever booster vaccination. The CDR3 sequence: CASSQKDGVADTQYF. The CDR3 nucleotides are TGTGCCAGCAGCCAAAAGGATGGGGTGGCAGATACGCAGTATTTT.